This T cell receptor (beta chain) was recovered during a study of regulatory T cells in long-lasting Graves disease. This clonotype appeared a few times. Per germline, CDR1 SEHNR and CDR2 FQNEAQ (reference sequence). Losses at the gene ends were 5 bases for V and 2 bases for J; bases not matched to a gene: 16. The CDR3 length is 19 residues. Sample time point: newly diagnosed GD, antithyroid drugs for less than 3 months. PBMCs were the source of the RNA used for TCR sequencing. For TCR beta, libraries came from iRepertoire HTBI primers and Arm-PCR of CDR3 regions. Authors' processing steps: Identified across the samples were 62 TRBV segments and roughly 14 TRBJ segments. TCRdb used MiXCR to reprocess the multiplex PCR reads, holding one entry per CDR3 protein. The V and J calls come from TCRdb's annotation, not from the publication. Of about 420,000 distinct CDR3 sequences in the sample, approximately 16% were seen once.

Another study also made use of these data, one on T cells in Graves' hyperthyroidism and ophthalmopathy. That publication notes: Patients were aged 18 to 65, had disease duration under 2 months, and had newly diagnosed hyperthyroidism. Among thyroid clonotypes expanded above 0.001, most also appeared in blood. Researchers report that a 13 V-J model separated ophthalmopathy from stable hyperthyroidism.

This TCR came from a woman younger than 30 with Graves disease. This sequence joins TRBV7-9 and TRBJ2-2, with 8 bases identical to TRBD1. The sequenced sample was peripheral blood mononuclear cells (PBMCs), obtained at new diagnosis, from a patient treated with antithyroid drugs. The CDR3 spells CASSPRGTGANDNTGELFF. The CDR3 bases are TGTGCCAGCAGCCCTAGGGGGACAGGCGCCAATGATAACACCGGGGAGCTGTTTTTT.